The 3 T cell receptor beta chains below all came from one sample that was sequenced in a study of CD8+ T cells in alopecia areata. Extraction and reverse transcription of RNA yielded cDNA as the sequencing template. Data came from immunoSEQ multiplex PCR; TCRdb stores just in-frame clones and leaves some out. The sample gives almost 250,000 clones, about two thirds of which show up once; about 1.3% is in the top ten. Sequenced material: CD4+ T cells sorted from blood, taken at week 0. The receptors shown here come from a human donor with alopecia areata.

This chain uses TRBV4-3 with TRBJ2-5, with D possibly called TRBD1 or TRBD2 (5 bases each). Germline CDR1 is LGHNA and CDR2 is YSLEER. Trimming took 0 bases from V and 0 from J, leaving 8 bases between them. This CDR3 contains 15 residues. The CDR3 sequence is CASSQDGAYQETQYF. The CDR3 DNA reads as TGCGCCAGCAGCCAAGACGGGGCGTACCAAGAGACCCAGTACTTC.

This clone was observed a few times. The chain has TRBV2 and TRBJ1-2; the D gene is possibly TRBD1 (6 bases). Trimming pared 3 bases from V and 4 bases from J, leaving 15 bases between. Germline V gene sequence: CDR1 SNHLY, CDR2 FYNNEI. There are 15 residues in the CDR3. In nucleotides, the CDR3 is TGTGCCAGCAGTGACGGGGGCAGGGCAGCCTATGGCTACACCTTC. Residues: CASSDGGRAAYGYTF.

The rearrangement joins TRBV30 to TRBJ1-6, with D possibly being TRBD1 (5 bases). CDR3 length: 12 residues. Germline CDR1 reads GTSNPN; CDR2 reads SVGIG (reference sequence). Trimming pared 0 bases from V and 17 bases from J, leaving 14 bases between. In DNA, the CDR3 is TGTGCCTGGAGTGTACCAGGGAAGGGCGTCCACTTT. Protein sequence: CAWSVPGKGVHF.